Sequencing of this T cell receptor (beta chain) was carried out in a study of blood T cell repertoires in COVID-19. In the study overall: Sample material is recorded as cDNA or gDNA derived from T cells, B-cell-depleted T cells, or PBMCs.

Sequencing was performed with immunoSEQ multiplex PCR; in TCRdb, only in-frame clones are kept and a portion is missing. This sample has 150,000 to 200,000 clones; roughly 89% occur once, and the top ten carry under 4%. Recruits, aged about 18 to 90 years, lived in around 24 US areas. Each participant's cohort was designated according to participant-reported clinical history. No more than 2 weeks before study entry, exposed participants had met a case of COVID-19. The CDR3 is 16 amino acids. The J segment lost 0 bases and the V segment lost 3 bases, leaving 7 bases of the junction unmatched. Germline CDR1 reads KGHSH; CDR2 reads LQKENI.

The material sequenced was PBMCs or T cells enriched from blood (not recorded which). The rearrangement links TRBV18 to TRBJ1-2; 7 nucleotides line up with TRBD1. This clonotype was obtained from a young woman who had been exposed to COVID-19. The CDR3 nucleotides are TGTGCCAGCTCACCGAGGGAACAGGGGTCTAACTATGGCTACACCTTC. Translated, it gives CASSPREQGSNYGYTF.